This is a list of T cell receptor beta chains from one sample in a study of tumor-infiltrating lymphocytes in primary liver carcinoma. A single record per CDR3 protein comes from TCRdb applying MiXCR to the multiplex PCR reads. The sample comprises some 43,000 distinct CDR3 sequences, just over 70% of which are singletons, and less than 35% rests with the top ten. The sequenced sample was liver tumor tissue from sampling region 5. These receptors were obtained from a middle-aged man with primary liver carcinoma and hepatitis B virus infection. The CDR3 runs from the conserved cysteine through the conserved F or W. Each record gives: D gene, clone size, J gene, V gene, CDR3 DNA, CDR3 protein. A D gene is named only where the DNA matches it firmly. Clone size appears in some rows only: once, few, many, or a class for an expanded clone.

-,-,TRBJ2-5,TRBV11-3,TGTATCAGCAGCTTAGAACTAGGGGAGACCCAGTACTTC,CISSLELGETQYF
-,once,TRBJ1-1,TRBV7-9,TGTACCAGCGGCCCTCAGGGGCTAATGAACACTGAAGCTTTCTTT,CTSGPQGLMNTEAFF
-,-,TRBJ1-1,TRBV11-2,TGTGCCAGCAACTACGAGGGTGGCACTGAAGCTTTCTTT,CASNYEGGTEAFF
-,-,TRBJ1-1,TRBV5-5,TGTGCCAGCAGCTTCGAGGGGAACACTAGAGCTTTCTTT,CASSFEGNTRAFF
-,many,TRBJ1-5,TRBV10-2,TGCGCCAGCAGTTTTGACTCGCGCAATCAGCCCCAGCATTTT,CASSFDSRNQPQHF
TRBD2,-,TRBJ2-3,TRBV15,TGTGACACCAGCAGAGATCGACCAGCGGGAGTCTCTGGTACGCAGTATTTT,CDTSRDRPAGVSGTQYF
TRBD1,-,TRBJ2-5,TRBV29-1,TGCAGCCTTGGACAGGGAGATCCACAGCACTTC,CSLGQGDPQHF
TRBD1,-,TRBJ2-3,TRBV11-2,TGTGCAAGCAGCTTTCGGGACAGCGCAGATACGCGGTATTTT,CASSFRDSADTRYF
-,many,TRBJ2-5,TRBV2,TGTGCCAGCAGTGAAACTGAGGGCCTCGGAGAGGCCCAGTACTTC,CASSETEGLGEAQYF
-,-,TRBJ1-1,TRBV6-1,TGTGCCACGAGATCGGGGGATGTAAACACTGAAGCTTTCTTT,CATRSGDVNTEAFF
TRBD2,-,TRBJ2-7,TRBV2,TGTGCCAGCAGTGATGGTACTAGCGGGTTCTCCTACGAGCAGTACTTC,CASSDGTSGFSYEQYF
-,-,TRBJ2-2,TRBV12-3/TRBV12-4,TGTGCCAGCAGTTTATACTCAGGGTCCAACACCAGGGAGCTTTTTTTT,CASSLYSGSNTRELFF
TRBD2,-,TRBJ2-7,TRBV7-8,TGTGTCAGCAGCTTAGCGGGGGGACTAAACTATGAGCAGTACTTC,CVSSLAGGLNYEQYF
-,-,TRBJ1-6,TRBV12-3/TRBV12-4,TGTACCAGCAGCTCCACGATAGGGCGTAATTCACCCCTCCACTTT,CTSSSTIGRNSPLHF
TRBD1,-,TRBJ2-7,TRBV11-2,TGTGCCAGCAGCATCGACCCGTCGGGACAGGGAAGCTACGAACAATACTTC,CASSIDPSGQGSYEQYF
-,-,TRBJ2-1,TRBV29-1,TGCACCGTTATTGGTGATCGGGCGGGTCTGCAGTTCTTC,CTVIGDRAGLQFF
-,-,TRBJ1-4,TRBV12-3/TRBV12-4,TGTGCCAGCAGCTTACAGGAGTTTTCGGGAAAACTGTTTTTT,CASSLQEFSGKLFF
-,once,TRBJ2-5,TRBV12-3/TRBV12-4,TGTGCCAGTAGCCGTGCTACAAAAGAGACCCAGTACTTC,CASSRATKETQYF
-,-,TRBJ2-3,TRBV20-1,TGCAGTGCTAAACCCCCACTGGTTGTAACAGATACGCAGTATTTT,CSAKPPLVVTDTQYF
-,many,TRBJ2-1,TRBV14,TGTGCCAGCAGCCATAAGTCCTACAATGAGCAGTTCTTC,CASSHKSYNEQFF
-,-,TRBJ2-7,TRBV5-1,TGCACCAGCAGCCCTGGGACACCCTCCTACGAGCAGTACTTC,CTSSPGTPSYEQYF
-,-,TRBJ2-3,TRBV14,TGTGCCAGCAGCCATAATCCCGGGACCACTAGAACAGATATGCAGTATTTT,CASSHNPGTTRTDMQYF
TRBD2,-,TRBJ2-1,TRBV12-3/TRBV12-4,TGTGCCAGCTGTTTCGGACTAGCGGGAGTTGAACAGTTCTTC,CASCFGLAGVEQFF
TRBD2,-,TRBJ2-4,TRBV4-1,TGCGCCAGTAGCCAAATTCCCGGGACTAGCGTCGCCAAAAACATTCAGTACTTC,CASSQIPGTSVAKNIQYF
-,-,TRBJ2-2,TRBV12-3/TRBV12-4,TGTGCCAGCAGTTTGGACCACAACACCGGGGAGCTGTTTTTT,CASSLDHNTGELFF
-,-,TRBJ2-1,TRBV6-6,TGTGGCAGCAGTCAGGTTGGGGAGAAGTTCTTC,CGSSQVGEKFF
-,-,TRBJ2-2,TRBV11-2,TGTGCCAGCAGCTTAGTCGGAGGGGGTATCGGGGAGCTGTTTTTT,CASSLVGGGIGELFF
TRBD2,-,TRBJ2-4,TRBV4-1,TGCGCCAGCAGCCAAATTCCCGGGACTAGCGCAGCCAAAAACATTCATTACTTC,CASSQIPGTSAAKNIHYF
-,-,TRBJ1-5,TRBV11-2,TGCGCCAGCAGCATCGGACGGTTTCCCGAGCCCCGGCATTTT,CASSIGRFPEPRHF
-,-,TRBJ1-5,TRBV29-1,TGCAGCGCCGCGACCAGGGGTGGTAACAATCAGTCCCAGCATTTT,CSAATRGGNNQSQHF
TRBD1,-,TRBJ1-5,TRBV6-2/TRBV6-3,TGTGCCAGCAGTTACGGCTCAGGGGGCAATCAGCCCCAGCATTTC,CASSYGSGGNQPQHF
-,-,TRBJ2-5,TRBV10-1,TGCGCCAGCAGTGAGTCTAACGGGAGAAGTGTAGAGACCCAGTACTTC,CASSESNGRSVETQYF
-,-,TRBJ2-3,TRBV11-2,TGTGCCAGCAGCTTAGGGCTGGATTCTAGCACAGATACGAAGTATTTT,CASSLGLDSSTDTKYF